This TCR beta chain was obtained from a study of human T cells and chemical hapten exposure. Across the whole study: Variability of per-sample TCR yields stemmed mainly from small differences in pooled library volume.

The study's library attached unique molecular identifiers to single cDNA molecules. TCRdb re-called the RACE reads through MiXCR, storing one row per CDR3 protein. The table has 95,000 or so distinct CDR3 sequences, over 9.5% seen once. This clonotype has at least ten counts. The time point denotes: patch test 2, 6 weeks after DPC sensitization. Treatment indicated: therapeutic diphenylcyclopropenone sensitization with weekly scalp DPC. This CDR3 region has 15 residues. Trimming took 3 bases from V and 4 from J, leaving 16 bases between them. Germline V gene sequence: CDR1 SGHTA, CDR2 FQGNSA. This receptor was obtained from a woman aged 40-49 years with alopecia areata. Some clones in this sample may be carry-over from other donors' samples. V is TRBV7-2 and J is TRBJ2-7, with a weak D call TRBD2 (5 bases). The starting material was whole blood, obtained in connection with sensitization to the hapten diphenylcyclopropenone (DPC). CDR3 bases: TGTGCCAGCAGCTTCCTCCAAGTCCTAGCTTACGAGCAGTACTTC. This codes for CASSFLQVLAYEQYF.